This T cell receptor (beta chain) was recorded in a study of T cell repertoires in cytomegalovirus infection. Study-wide background: Selection of CMV epitopes for the study included recently identified HLA-C-restricted and well-studied HLA-B-restricted ones. Carrying CMV and the relevant HLA type showed in public TCR beta signatures.

Study-wide results and caveats: The cumulative frequency of public TCR beta families identified carriers of CMV plus the relevant HLA.

This clonotype showed up just a few times. Its antigen is unidentified. At one end the junction does not follow the germline gene, possibly because of a read error. A single record per CDR3 protein comes from TCRdb applying MiXCR to the reads. Of about a million distinct CDR3 sequences in the sample, 30% to 40% are singletons; the top ten hold about an eighth. Sequencing was performed on cultured CD8+ T cells from PBMCs, taken from culture after CMV antigen stimulation. The receptor was derived from a human donor in good health (CMV status not recorded). Some clones in this sample may be carry-over from other donors' samples.

CDR3: CASGIGLQGDYNEQFF. CDR3 nucleotide sequence: TGTGCCAGCGGCATTGGTTTACAGGGAGACTACAATGAACAGTTCTTC. The chain recombines TRBV6-1 with TRBJ2-1, with a tentative D call TRBD1 (6 bases). CDR3 length equals 16 residues. In germline, CDR1 is MNHNS, CDR2 SASEGT.